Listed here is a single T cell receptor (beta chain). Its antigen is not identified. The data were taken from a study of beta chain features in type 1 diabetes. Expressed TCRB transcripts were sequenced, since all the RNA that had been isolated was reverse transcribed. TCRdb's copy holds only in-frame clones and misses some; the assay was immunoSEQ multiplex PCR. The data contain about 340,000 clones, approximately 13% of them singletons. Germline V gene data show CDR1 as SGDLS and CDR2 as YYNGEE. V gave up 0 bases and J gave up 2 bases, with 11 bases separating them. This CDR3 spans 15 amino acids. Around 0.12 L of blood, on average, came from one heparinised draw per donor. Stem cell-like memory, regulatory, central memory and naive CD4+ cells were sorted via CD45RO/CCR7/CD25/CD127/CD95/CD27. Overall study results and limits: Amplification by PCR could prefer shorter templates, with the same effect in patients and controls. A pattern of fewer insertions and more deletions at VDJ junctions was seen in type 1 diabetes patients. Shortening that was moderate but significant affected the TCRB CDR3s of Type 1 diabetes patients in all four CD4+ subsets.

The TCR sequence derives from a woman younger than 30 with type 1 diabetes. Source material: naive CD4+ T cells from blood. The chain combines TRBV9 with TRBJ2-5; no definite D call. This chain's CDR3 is CASSVDQAGQETQYF. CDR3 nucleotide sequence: TGTGCCAGCAGCGTAGATCAGGCAGGTCAAGAGACCCAGTACTTC.